This T cell receptor beta chain was sequenced for a study of control samples from healthy donors and cancer patients (dated by TCRdb to 2018 to 2020). Via the germline V gene, CDR1 is SGHTA and CDR2 FQGNSA. At the junction V is shortened by 5 bases and J by 9 bases, with 11 bases in between. From the cysteine through the phenylalanine, the CDR3 covers 12 amino acids. The sequence is cut down to CDR3 DNA, 36 bases in frame from base 1. Library method: the immunoSEQ multiplex PCR assay. TCRdb stores this immuneACCESS table with in-frame sequences only. Part of the clones is absent; in the studies checked, under half of the shortfall reflects unresolved V genes, and no reason is known for the rest. The sample table shows about 180,000 clones, and about 92% are seen once. Approximately 1.5% of the sample rests with the top ten. On this clone itself: The antigen it binds to is not known. No much larger clonotype is one base removed from it; base qualities were not supplied.

This receptor was obtained from a man aged 25 to 40 in good health. Material: blood. The rearranged segments are TRBV7-2 and TRBJ2-4; the D gene identity is not certain. This receptor carries the CDR3 CASSTHTGIQYF. The DNA sequence reads TGTGCCAGCAGCACGCATACCGGCATTCAGTACTTC.